These T cell receptor beta chains were read from a single sample in a study of T cell repertoires and HLA-DP antigens. Some clones are missing from TCRdb's copy, which holds only in-frame ones; the method was immunoSEQ multiplex PCR. Of fewer than 75,000 clones listed, around 80% are singletons. No antigens are known for them. The material sequenced was CD4+ T cells from PBMCs. The source is a man aged 60-69 years in good health and CMV-seronegative. Each CDR3 is given with its conserved first and last residue. A D gene is named only where the DNA matches it firmly. The listing skips clone size in some rows; elsewhere it reads once, few, many or a size class.

d_call	j_call	v_call	cdr3_length	clone_size	cdr3_nt	cdr3_aa
TRBD2	TRBJ2-3	TRBV6-1	15	once	TGTGCCAGCAGTGAAAGAGCGGGGGGCACAGATACGCAGTATTTT	CASSERAGGTDTQYF
TRBD1	TRBJ1-2	TRBV9	13	-	TGTGCCAGCAGCCCGGACAGGCACTATGGCTACACCTTC	CASSPDRHYGYTF
TRBD2	TRBJ2-1	TRBV7-9	16	-	TGTGCCAGCAGCCACGGACTAGCGGGAGCGCACAATGAGCAGTTCTTC	CASSHGLAGAHNEQFF
-	TRBJ1-2	TRBV4-3	14	-	TGCGCCAGCAGCCAGACTCAGGGGTCCTATGGCTACACCTTC	CASSQTQGSYGYTF
-	TRBJ2-1	TRBV5-8	15	-	TGTGCCAGCAGCTTGTCCTATAGCTCCTACAATGAGCAGTTCTTC	CASSLSYSSYNEQFF
-	TRBJ1-2	TRBV5-1	15	-	TGCGCCAGCAGCTTGGATGCGGGCGGAGAGTATGGCTACACCTTC	CASSLDAGGEYGYTF
TRBD2	TRBJ2-3	TRBV5-1	17	few	TGCGCCAGCAGCCTTCTGGGGACTAGCGGTAGCACAGATACGCAGTATTTT	CASSLLGTSGSTDTQYF
-	TRBJ2-3	TRBV4-2	15	-	TGTGCCAGCAGCCAAGCGGAGGGCCTGGCAGATACGCAGTATTTT	CASSQAEGLADTQYF
-	TRBJ2-1	TRBV5-1	14	-	TGCGCCAGCAGCTTGGGCGGGACCGTCGATGAGCAGTTCTTC	CASSLGGTVDEQFF
TRBD1	TRBJ2-2	TRBV10-1	15	-	TGCGCCAGCAGTGAGGACAGGGTGGGCACCGGGGAGCTGTTTTTT	CASSEDRVGTGELFF
TRBD2	TRBJ2-7	TRBV2	12	-	TGTGCCAGCAGGCCACTACTAGCGAGGCAGTACTTC	CASRPLLARQYF
TRBD2	TRBJ2-5	TRBV19	15	-	TGTGCCAGTAGTATTCTGTCGACTAGCATAGAGACCCAGTACTTC	CASSILSTSIETQYF
TRBD1	TRBJ1-2	TRBV29-1	12	-	TGCAGCGTTGGGGGACAGGGTAGAGGCTACACCTTC	CSVGGQGRGYTF
-	TRBJ2-3	TRBV6-1	11	-	TGTGCCAGCAGTATAACAGATACGCAGTATTTT	CASSITDTQYF
-	TRBJ1-1	TRBV7-2	15	-	TGTGCCAGCAGCTTAGTCAGGGCCGGTATTGGTGAAGCTTTCTTT	CASSLVRAGIGEAFF
-	TRBJ2-3	TRBV7-6	13	few	TGTGCCAGTACGGGACGGGAAGGCGATACGCAGTATTTT	CASTGREGDTQYF
-	TRBJ1-5	TRBV7-2	15	-	TGTGCCAGCAGCTTAGCTGGGATTAGCAATCAGCCCCAGCATTTT	CASSLAGISNQPQHF
-	TRBJ1-3	TRBV5-4	13	once	TGTGCCAGCAGCTTGGCACGGGGAAACACCATATATTTT	CASSLARGNTIYF
-	TRBJ2-7	TRBV6-5	14	-	TGTGCCAGCAGTTACGGAGTGGGGGGCTACGAGCAGTACTTC	CASSYGVGGYEQYF
TRBD1	TRBJ1-1	TRBV7-2	16	-	TGTGCCAGCAGCTATCGACAGGGGGTCCTGAACACTGAAGCTTTCTTT	CASSYRQGVLNTEAFF
-	TRBJ2-5	TRBV18	13	once	TGTGCCAGCTCACAGGGGAGGCAAGAGACCCAGTACTTC	CASSQGRQETQYF
-	TRBJ1-2	TRBV7-9	13	-	TGTGCCAGCAGCTTAGCCCTGTCCTATGGCTACACCTTC	CASSLALSYGYTF
-	TRBJ2-3	TRBV7-9	16	-	TGTGCCAGCAGCAAAAACGGGGGAGTAAGGACAGATACGCAGTATTTT	CASSKNGGVRTDTQYF
-	TRBJ1-1	TRBV4-1	15	-	TGCGCCAGCAGCCAAGCCGACAGAGAACAAGGGGAAGCTTTCTTT	CASSQADREQGEAFF
-	TRBJ2-1	TRBV28	13	-	TGTGCCAGCAGTTTGGTACAGCACAATGAGCAGTTCTTC	CASSLVQHNEQFF
-	TRBJ1-2	TRBV5-4	13	-	TGTGCCAGCAGCCGGACAGAAAGCTATGGCTACACCTTC	CASSRTESYGYTF
-	TRBJ1-6	TRBV7-9	14	-	TGTGCCAGCAGCTGGGGGTCCCGAAATTCACCCCTCCACTTT	CASSWGSRNSPLHF
-	TRBJ2-3	TRBV19	13	-	TGTGCCAGTAGTATCGCCCACACAGATACGCAGTATTTT	CASSIAHTDTQYF
TRBD2	TRBJ2-4	TRBV5-5	15	-	TGTGCCAGCAGAGGGACTAGCGGGGGGAAAAACATTCAGTACTTC	CASRGTSGGKNIQYF
TRBD1	TRBJ2-7	TRBV6-6	14	-	TGTGCCAGCAGTTGGACAGGGGGACCCTACGAGCAGTACTTC	CASSWTGGPYEQYF
TRBD2	TRBJ2-2	TRBV5-1	15	once	TGCGCCAGCAGCTCAAGCGGGACCAACACCGGGGAGCTGTTTTTT	CASSSSGTNTGELFF
-	TRBJ1-1	TRBV7-2	14	once	TGTGCCAGCAGCTCTACGGGGGACAATGGGTCTCCTTTCTTT	CASSSTGDNGSPFF
-	TRBJ2-4	TRBV5-1	16	-	TGCGCCAGCAGCTTCCTCCAGGGTGTACCCAAAAACATTCAGTACTTC	CASSFLQGVPKNIQYF
-	TRBJ1-5	TRBV7-6	15	-	TGTGCCAGCAGCTTGCAGCCTGCAGGGAATCAGCCCCAGCATTTT	CASSLQPAGNQPQHF
-	TRBJ1-1	TRBV19	13	-	TGTGCCAGTAGTTATACAGGGAACACTGAAGCTTTCTTT	CASSYTGNTEAFF
-	TRBJ2-7	TRBV7-2	16	-	TGTGCCAGCAGCTTAGTATCAGGGGAATCGTCCTACGAGCAGTACTTC	CASSLVSGESSYEQYF
TRBD1	TRBJ2-1	TRBV7-2	15	-	TGTGCCAGCAGCTCCGACAGGGTCTCCTACAATGAGCAGTTCTTC	CASSSDRVSYNEQFF
TRBD2	TRBJ2-5	TRBV11-2	15	-	TGTGCCAGCAGCTCGCGACTAGCGGGAGAAGAGACCCAGTACTTC	CASSSRLAGEETQYF
-	TRBJ2-7	TRBV6-5	14	-	TGTGCCAGCAGTTCCTCAGTCGGGGTTTACGAGCAGTACTTC	CASSSSVGVYEQYF
-	TRBJ2-1	TRBV5-1	12	-	TGCGCCAGCAGCCCAGCCCACCAAGAGCAGTTCTTC	CASSPAHQEQFF
TRBD1	TRBJ2-3	TRBV9	15	once	TGTGCCAGCAGCGCCCAGACAGGGAGCACAGATACGCAGTATTTT	CASSAQTGSTDTQYF
-	TRBJ2-7	TRBV11-3	15	-	TGTGCCAGCAGCTTGGGAGTAGGAGGGGACGAGGAGCAGTACTTC	CASSLGVGGDEEQYF
-	TRBJ1-2	TRBV25-1	12	-	TGTGCCAGCAGACAGGGAAACTATGGCTACACCTTC	CASRQGNYGYTF
-	TRBJ1-5	TRBV30	14	-	TGTGCCTGGAGTAAAGGACGGACTAATCAGCCCCAGCATTTT	CAWSKGRTNQPQHF
TRBD1	TRBJ2-5	TRBV5-1	17	-	TGCGCCAGCAGCTTGGACTCGACAGGGGGCAGGAGGGAGACCCAGTACTTC	CASSLDSTGGRRETQYF
-	TRBJ1-3	TRBV10-3	14	-	TGTGCCATCACCCAGGGGAGCTCTGGAAACACCATATATTTT	CAITQGSSGNTIYF